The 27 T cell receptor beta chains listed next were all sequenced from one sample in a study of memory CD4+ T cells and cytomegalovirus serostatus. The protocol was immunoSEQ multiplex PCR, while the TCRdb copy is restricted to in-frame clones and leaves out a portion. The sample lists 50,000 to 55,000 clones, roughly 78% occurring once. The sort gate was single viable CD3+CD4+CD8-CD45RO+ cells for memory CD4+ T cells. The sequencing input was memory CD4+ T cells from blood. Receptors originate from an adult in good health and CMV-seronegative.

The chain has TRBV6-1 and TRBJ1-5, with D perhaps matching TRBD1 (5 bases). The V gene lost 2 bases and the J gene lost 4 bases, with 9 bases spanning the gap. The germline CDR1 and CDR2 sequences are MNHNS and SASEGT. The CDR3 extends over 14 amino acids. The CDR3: CASSETRGNQPQHF. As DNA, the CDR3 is TGTGCCAGCAGTGAAACACGGGGGAATCAGCCCCAGCATTTT.

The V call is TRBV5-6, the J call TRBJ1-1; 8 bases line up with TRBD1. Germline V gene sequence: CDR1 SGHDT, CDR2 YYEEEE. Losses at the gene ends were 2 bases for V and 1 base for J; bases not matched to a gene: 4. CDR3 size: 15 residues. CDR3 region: CASSFRDRTNTEAFF. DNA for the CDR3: TGTGCCAGCAGCTTCCGGGACAGGACGAACACTGAAGCTTTCTTT. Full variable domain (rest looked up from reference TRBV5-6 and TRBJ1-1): DAGVTQSPTHLIKTRGQQVTLRCSPKSGHDTVSWYQQALGQGPQFIFQYYEEEERQRGNFPDRFSGHQFPNYSSELNVNALLLGDSALYLCASSFRDRTNTEAFFGQGTRLTVV.

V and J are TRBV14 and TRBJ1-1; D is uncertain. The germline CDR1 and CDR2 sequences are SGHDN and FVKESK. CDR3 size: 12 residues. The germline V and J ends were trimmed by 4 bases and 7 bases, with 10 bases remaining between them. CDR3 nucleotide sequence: TGTGCCAGCAGCCTCTCCCACCTTGAAGCTTTCTTT. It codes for CASSLSHLEAFF.

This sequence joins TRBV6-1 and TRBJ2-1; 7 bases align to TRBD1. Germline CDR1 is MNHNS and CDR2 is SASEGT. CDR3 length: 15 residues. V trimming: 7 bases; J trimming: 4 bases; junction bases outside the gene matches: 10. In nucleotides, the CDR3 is TGTGCCAGCACCATTGACAGGGCGCGGTACAATGAGCAGTTCTTC. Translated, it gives CASTIDRARYNEQFF.

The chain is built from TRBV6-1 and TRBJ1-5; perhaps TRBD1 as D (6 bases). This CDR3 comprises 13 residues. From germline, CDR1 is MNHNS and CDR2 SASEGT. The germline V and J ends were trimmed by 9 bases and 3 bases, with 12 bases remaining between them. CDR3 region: CASDPGVNQPQHF. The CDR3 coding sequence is TGTGCCAGTGACCCAGGGGTCAATCAGCCCCAGCATTTT.

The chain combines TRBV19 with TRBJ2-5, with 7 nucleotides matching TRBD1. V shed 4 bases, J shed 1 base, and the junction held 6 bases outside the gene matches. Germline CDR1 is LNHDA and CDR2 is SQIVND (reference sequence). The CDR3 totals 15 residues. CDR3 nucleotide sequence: TGTGCCAGTAGTAGGGGACAGTCCCCCCAAGAGACCCAGTACTTC. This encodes CASSRGQSPQETQYF.

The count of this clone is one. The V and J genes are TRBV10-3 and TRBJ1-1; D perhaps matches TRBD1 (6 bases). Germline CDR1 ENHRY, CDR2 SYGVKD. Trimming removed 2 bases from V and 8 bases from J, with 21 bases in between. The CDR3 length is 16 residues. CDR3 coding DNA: TGTGCCATCAGTGAGGTAACAGGAGGGGGGCCTGTGGAAGCTTTCTTT. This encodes CAISEVTGGGPVEAFF.

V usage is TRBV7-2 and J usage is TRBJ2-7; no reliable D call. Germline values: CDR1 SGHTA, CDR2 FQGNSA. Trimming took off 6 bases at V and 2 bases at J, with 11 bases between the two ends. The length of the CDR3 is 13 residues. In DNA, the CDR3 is TGTGCCAGCAGTTCCCTAAGAGCCTACGAGCAGTACTTC. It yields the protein CASSSLRAYEQYF. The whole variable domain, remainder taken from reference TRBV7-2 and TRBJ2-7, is GAGVSQSPSNKVTEKGKDVELRCDPISGHTALYWYRQSLGQGLEFLIYFQGNSAPDKSGLPSDRFSAERTGGSVSTLTIQRTQQEDSAVYLCASSSLRAYEQYFGPGTRLTVT.

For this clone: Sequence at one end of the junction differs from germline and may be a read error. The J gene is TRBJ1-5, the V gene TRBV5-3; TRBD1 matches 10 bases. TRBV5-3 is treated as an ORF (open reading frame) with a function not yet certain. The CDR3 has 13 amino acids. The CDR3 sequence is CAGRTGGNQPQHF. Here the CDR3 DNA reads TGTGCCGGAAGGACAGGGGGAAATCAGCCCCAGCATTTT.

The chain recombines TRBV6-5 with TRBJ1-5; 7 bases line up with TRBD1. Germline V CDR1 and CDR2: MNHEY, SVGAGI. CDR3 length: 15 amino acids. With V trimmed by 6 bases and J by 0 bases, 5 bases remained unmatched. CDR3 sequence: CASSPDRSSNQPQHF. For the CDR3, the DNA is TGTGCCAGCAGCCCGGACAGGAGTAGCAATCAGCCCCAGCATTTT.

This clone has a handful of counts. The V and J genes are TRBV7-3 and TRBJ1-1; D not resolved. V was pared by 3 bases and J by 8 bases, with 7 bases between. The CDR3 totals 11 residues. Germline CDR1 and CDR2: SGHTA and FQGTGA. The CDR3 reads CASSLVDEAFF. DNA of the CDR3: TGTGCCAGCAGCTTGGTAGACGAAGCTTTCTTT.

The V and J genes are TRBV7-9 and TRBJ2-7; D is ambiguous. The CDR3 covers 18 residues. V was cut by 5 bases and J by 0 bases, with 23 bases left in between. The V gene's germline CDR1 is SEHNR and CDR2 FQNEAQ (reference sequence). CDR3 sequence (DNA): TGTGCCAGCAGCCTGCGCAGGTCACCCCCAACTAACTCCTACGAGCAGTACTTC. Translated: CASSLRRSPPTNSYEQYF.

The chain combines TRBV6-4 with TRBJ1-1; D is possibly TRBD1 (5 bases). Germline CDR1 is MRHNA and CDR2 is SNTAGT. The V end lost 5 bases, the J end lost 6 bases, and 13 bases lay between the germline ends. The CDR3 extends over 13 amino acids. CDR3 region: CASSLVRGSEAFF. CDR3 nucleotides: TGTGCCAGCAGTCTAGTAAGGGGTTCTGAAGCTTTCTTT.

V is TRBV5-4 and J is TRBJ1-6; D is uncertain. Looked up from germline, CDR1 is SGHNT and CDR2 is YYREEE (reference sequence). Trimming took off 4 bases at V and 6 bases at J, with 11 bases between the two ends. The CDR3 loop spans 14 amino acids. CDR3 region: CASSATTVNSPLHF. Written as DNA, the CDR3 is TGTGCCAGCAGCGCGACGACGGTTAATTCACCCCTCCACTTT.

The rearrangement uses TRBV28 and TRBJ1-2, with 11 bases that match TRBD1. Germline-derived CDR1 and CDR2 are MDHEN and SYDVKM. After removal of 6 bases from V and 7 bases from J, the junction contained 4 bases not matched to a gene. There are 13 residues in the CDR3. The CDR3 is CASRRTGGGGYTF. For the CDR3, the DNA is TGTGCCAGCAGACGGACAGGGGGCGGTGGCTACACCTTC.

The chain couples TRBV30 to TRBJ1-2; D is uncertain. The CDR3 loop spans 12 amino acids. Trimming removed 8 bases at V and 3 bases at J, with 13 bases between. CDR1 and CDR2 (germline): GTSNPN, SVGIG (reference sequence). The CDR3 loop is CARKRSDYGYTF. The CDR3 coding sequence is TGTGCCCGGAAACGTTCGGACTATGGCTACACCTTC.

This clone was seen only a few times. The chain's CDR3 is CASSLGAWGPNYGYTF. The CDR3 nucleotides are TGTGCCAGCAGTTTAGGAGCTTGGGGACCTAACTATGGCTACACCTTC. The chain joins TRBV28 to TRBJ1-2; maybe TRBD1 (5 bases). The V gene lost 2 bases and the J gene lost 0 bases, with 13 bases spanning the gap. The length of the CDR3 is 16 residues. Germline assignment: CDR1 MDHEN and CDR2 SYDVKM.

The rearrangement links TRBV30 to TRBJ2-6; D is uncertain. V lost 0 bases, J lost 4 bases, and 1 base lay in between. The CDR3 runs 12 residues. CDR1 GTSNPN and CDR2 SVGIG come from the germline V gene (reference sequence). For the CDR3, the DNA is TGTGCCTGGAGTGTGGGGGCCAACGTCCTGACTTTC. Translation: CAWSVGANVLTF.

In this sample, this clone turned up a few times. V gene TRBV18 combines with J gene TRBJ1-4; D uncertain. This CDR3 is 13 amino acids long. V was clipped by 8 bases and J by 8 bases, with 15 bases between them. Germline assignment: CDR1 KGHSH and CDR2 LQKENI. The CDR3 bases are TGTGCCAGCCACCGCGACCAACGGGAAAAACTGTTTTTT. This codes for CASHRDQREKLFF.

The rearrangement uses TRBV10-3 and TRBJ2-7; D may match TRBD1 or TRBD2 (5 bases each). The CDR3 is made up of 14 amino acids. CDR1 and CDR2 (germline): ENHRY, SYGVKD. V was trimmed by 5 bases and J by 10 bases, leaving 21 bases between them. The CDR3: CAISSSGTLTTQYF. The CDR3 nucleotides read TGTGCCATCAGTTCATCCGGGACGCTGACTACCCAGTACTTC.

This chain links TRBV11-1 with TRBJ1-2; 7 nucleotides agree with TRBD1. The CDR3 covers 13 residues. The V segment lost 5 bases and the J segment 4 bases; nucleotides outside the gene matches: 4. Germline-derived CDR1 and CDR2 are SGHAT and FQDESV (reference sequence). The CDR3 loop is CASSLGQTYGYTF. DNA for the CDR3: TGTGCCAGCAGCCTGGGACAGACCTATGGCTACACCTTC.

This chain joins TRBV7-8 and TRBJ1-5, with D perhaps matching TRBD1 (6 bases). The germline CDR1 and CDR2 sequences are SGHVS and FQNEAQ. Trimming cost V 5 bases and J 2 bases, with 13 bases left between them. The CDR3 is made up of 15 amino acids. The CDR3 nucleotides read TGTGCCAGCAGCAACCTTCGGACAGGCAATCAGCCCCAGCATTTT. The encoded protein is CASSNLRTGNQPQHF.

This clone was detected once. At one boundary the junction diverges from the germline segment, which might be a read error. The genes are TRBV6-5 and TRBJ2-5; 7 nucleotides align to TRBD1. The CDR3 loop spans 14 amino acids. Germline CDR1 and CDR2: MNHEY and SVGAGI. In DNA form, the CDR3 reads TGTGCCTGCAGTTACGGACAGGATAAAGAGACCCAGTACTTC. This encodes CACSYGQDKETQYF.

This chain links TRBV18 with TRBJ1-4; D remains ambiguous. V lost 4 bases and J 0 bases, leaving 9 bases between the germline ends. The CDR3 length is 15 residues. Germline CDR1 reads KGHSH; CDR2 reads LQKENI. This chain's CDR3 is CASSQEQATNEKLFF. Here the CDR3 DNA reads TGTGCCAGCTCACAGGAACAAGCAACTAATGAAAAACTGTTTTTT.

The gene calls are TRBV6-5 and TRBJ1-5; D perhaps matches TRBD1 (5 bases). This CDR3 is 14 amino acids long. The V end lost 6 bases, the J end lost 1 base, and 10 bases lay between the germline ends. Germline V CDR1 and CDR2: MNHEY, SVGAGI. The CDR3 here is CASRDTFSNQPQHF. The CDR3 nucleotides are TGTGCCAGCAGGGACACGTTCAGCAATCAGCCCCAGCATTTT.

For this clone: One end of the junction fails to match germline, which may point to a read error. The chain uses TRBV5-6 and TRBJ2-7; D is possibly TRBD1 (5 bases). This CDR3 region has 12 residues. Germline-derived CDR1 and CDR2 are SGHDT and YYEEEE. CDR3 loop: CASSLRAGPFHF. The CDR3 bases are TGTGCCAGCAGCTTGCGCGCAGGGCCGTTCCACTTC.

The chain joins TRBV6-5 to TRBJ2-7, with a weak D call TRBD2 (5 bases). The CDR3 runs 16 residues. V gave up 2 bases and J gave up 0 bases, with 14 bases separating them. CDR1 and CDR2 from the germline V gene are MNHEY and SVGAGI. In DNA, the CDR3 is TGTGCCAGCAGTTACGTGGCCAAAGGAGGCTCCTACGAGCAGTACTTC. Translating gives CASSYVAKGGSYEQYF.